The 11 T cell receptor beta chains reported below all come from one sample, sequenced in a study of identical twins. Each CDR3 protein gets one entry after TCRdb re-called the 5' RACE reads with MiXCR. The data show about 220,000 distinct CDR3 sequences, over 5% seen once. These sequences were also reported in another study, on T cells expressing NK-cell markers.

Input material: CD8+ T cells sorted from blood. These receptors were taken from a young woman in good health.

This clonotype was picked up many times. The chain recombines TRBV3-1 with TRBJ2-7; weak D call: TRBD2 (5 bases). CDR1 is LGHDT, CDR2 YNNKEL, per germline (reference sequence). This CDR3 has 15 residues. Trimming left V 4 bases short and J 4 bases short, with 17 bases between. As DNA, the CDR3 is TGTGCCAGCAGCCCCTCGGAGGCCAGTTATTACGAGCAGTACTTC. This gives the protein CASSPSEASYYEQYF.

V and J are TRBV5-1 and TRBJ2-1; 8 nucleotides match TRBD1. Per germline, CDR1 SGHRS and CDR2 YFSETQ. V lost 4 bases, J lost 6 bases, and 12 bases stayed unmatched. The CDR3 has 16 amino acids. The CDR3 DNA sequence: TGCGCCAGCAGCGGGGGAGAACGGACAGGGTCCAATGAGCAGTTCTTC. As protein: CASSGGERTGSNEQFF.

The chain combines TRBV10-2 with TRBJ1-2; 9 bases map to TRBD1. Germline V gene lookup returns CDR1 WSHSY and CDR2 SAAADI. The ends lost 6 bases at V and 8 bases at J; junction bases unmatched: 19. The CDR3 extends over 17 amino acids. CDR3 region: CASSQTRGQGPAGGYTF. The CDR3 region has the DNA TGCGCCAGCAGCCAAACGCGGGGACAGGGCCCGGCCGGCGGCTACACCTTC.

This sequence joins TRBV12-3 or TRBV12-4 and TRBJ2-1; 13 positions agree with TRBD2. V shed 2 bases, J shed 11 bases, and the junction held 3 bases outside the gene matches. The CDR3 extends over 14 amino acids. CDR3 bases: TGTGCCAGCAGTTTAAGTGGGACTAGCGGGAAGCAGTTCTTC. It translates to CASSLSGTSGKQFF.

The gene calls are TRBV6-4 and TRBJ2-7, with 7 positions matching TRBD1. With V trimmed by 7 bases and J by 3 bases, 9 bases remained unmatched. CDR1 is MRHNA, CDR2 SNTAGT, per germline. The CDR3 covers 14 residues. In DNA form, the CDR3 reads TGTGCCAGCATACCGGGACAGCGATTCTACGAGCAGTACTTC. This codes for CASIPGQRFYEQYF.

This clonotype has a handful of counts. V is TRBV27 and J is TRBJ1-1, with unresolved D. Germline V CDR1 and CDR2: MNHEY, SMNVEV (reference sequence). V lost 5 bases to trimming and J lost 4 bases, with 14 bases between them. This CDR3 has 14 residues. Here the CDR3 DNA reads TGTGCCAGCAGTCCAGCCGGAGTTAGCACTGAAGCTTTCTTT. Translating gives CASSPAGVSTEAFF.

Ten or more counts support this clonotype. V gene TRBV5-1 combines with J gene TRBJ1-2, with D possibly matching TRBD1 (5 bases). V was cut by 0 bases and J by 8 bases, with 11 bases left in between. Per germline, CDR1 SGHRS and CDR2 YFSETQ. The CDR3 runs 13 residues. CDR3 sequence: CASSLEGAEGYTF. CDR3 sequence (DNA): TGCGCCAGCAGCTTGGAAGGGGCGGAGGGCTACACCTTC.

The chain combines TRBV27 with TRBJ1-5; D not certain. The CDR3 covers 14 residues. Looked up from germline, CDR1 is MNHEY and CDR2 is SMNVEV (reference sequence). Trimming shortened V by 2 bases and J by 5 bases, and 10 bases separated the two germline ends. CDR3 coding DNA: TGTGCCAGCAGTTTAGGAACAACCTATCAGCCCCAGCATTTT. Protein: CASSLGTTYQPQHF.

This clonotype was recorded many times. Germline and junction disagree at one end, which may indicate a read error. The genes are TRBV27 and TRBJ2-5, with 7 bases fitting TRBD1. Germline V CDR1 and CDR2: MNHEY, SMNVEV (reference sequence). CDR3 size: 12 residues. The CDR3 spells CASSSGGEAQYF. CDR3 DNA sequence: TGTGCCAGCAGTTCAGGGGGAGAGGCCCAGTACTTC.

This clonotype was seen repeatedly, ten times or more. V usage is TRBV11-3 and J usage is TRBJ2-7; D remains unclear. The V end lost 1 base, the J end lost 6 bases, and 10 bases lay between the germline ends. This CDR3 spans 13 amino acids. Germline loops: CDR1 SGHNT, CDR2 YENEEA. CDR3 nucleotide sequence: TGTGCCAGCAGCTTAGCTGGTCGATCCGAGCAGTACTTC. This sequence encodes CASSLAGRSEQYF.

The V call is TRBV6-5, the J call TRBJ1-1; D is undetermined. The CDR3 has 14 amino acids. The germline V and J ends were trimmed by 2 bases and 1 base, with 8 bases remaining between them. Germline CDR1 reads MNHEY; CDR2 reads SVGAGI. Written as DNA, the CDR3 is TGTGCCAGCAGTTACGGGGTCCCGAACACTGAAGCTTTCTTT. Residues: CASSYGVPNTEAFF.